This T cell receptor beta chain emerged from a study of vaccination effects on CD4 cells after COVID-19. Study at large: Two-dose BNT162b2 or mRNA-1273 vaccination was given to participants.

Comment on this clone: Its antigen is currently unknown.

CDR1 is KGHSH, CDR2 LQKENI, per germline. This CDR3 is built from 15 residues. The V end was cut by 2 bases, the J end by 9 bases, with 17 bases between. Profiled with immunoSEQ multiplex PCR; TCRdb holds only in-frame clones, not every one. The table has 55,000 to 80,000 clones, roughly 70% seen once. Antigen-specific CD4+ T cells were expanded with viral peptide pools in the ViraFEST assay before sequencing. Culturing for 9 to 10 days preceded CD4+ T cell isolation. All vaccine recipients tested negative for nucleocapsid antibodies and had never contracted SARS-CoV-2 infection. Regarding the study as a whole: Long after vaccination, the clones induced by infection and by vaccine shrank markedly in size. From healthy vaccinees, only 1 of 255 vaccine-induced clones also reacted to common cold coronaviruses.

The chain carries TRBV18 and TRBJ1-5, with a tentative D call TRBD1 (5 bases). This TCR came from a human donor who received a COVID-19 vaccine. The sequenced sample was CD4+ T cells from PBMCs cultured with HCoV-OC43 spike peptides, obtained before COVID-19 vaccination. Subset: HCoV-OC43 spike overlapping peptide pool stimulation. CDR3 in DNA: TGTGCCAGCTCACCAGGGCAGGGCGCTGTTTGGCCCCAGCATTTT. Translation: CASSPGQGAVWPQHF.